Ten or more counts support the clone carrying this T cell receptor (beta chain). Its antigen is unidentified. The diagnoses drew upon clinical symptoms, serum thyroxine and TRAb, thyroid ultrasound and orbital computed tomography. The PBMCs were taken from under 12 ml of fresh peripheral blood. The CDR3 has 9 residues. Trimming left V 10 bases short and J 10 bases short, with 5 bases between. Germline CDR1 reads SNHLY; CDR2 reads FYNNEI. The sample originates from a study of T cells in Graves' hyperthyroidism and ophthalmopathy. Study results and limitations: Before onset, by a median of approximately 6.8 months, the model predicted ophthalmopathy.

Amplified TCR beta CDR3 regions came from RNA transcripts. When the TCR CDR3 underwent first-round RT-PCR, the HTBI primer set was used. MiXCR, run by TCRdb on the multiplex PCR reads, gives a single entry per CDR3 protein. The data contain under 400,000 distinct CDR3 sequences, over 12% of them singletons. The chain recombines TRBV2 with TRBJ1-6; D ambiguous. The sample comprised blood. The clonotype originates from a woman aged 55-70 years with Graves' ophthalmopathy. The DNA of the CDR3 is TGTGCCACCATGTCACCCCTCCACTTT. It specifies CATMSPLHF.